The present T cell receptor beta chain was sequenced within a study of metastatic and nonmetastatic thyroid tumors. Study-level background: Comparison of repertoires was carried out across blood and tumor or nodule tissue from malignant and benign thyroid patients. General study results and limits: TCR beta diversity was reportedly significantly higher in malignant thyroid tumors than benign nodules, in blood and tumor.

The V end was cut by 2 bases, the J end by 0 bases, with 8 bases between. Looked up from germline, CDR1 is MDHEN and CDR2 is SYDVKM. The CDR3 is 15 amino acids. None of the patients had undergone any treatment ahead of thyroid surgery. How the authors handled the data: CDR3 was compared across clinicopathological groups, and the resulting differences were used to build a distant-metastasis classifier for papillary thyroid cancer. TCRdb re-called clones from the PCR reads using MiXCR. These V and J calls originate from TCRdb's pipeline instead of the authors' own analysis. Among about 28,000 clones listed, around a quarter were seen once. Regarding this clone: Its antigen remains unidentified.

The V call is TRBV28, the J call TRBJ1-3; D unresolved. The sequenced material came from blood. The TCR originated in a female donor with papillary thyroid cancer or a benign thyroid nodule (not recorded which). Some clones in this sample may be carry-over from other donors' samples. CDR3: CASSLTWPSGNTIYF. As DNA, the CDR3 is TGTGCCAGCAGTTTAACTTGGCCCTCTGGAAACACCATATATTTT.